This TCR beta chain was identified in a study of cytomegalovirus exposure and HLA in healthy donors (TCRdb year 2017). In terms of the full investigation: According to a later analysis, the roughly 130 validation repertoires were produced on the same platform as the approximately 620 repertoires of the first cohort. The study aimed to test whether cataloging public T cell receptors could reveal signatures of past pathogen exposure. Along with the roughly 700-subject first cohort, a separate validation cohort of over a hundred different subjects was used. High-throughput TCR immunosequencing, statistical association of individual TCRs with disease status, and machine learning were combined to predict cytomegalovirus infection status.

Germline trimming amounts to 5 bases on V and 6 bases on J, with 10 as the count of junction bases outside the gene matches. From cysteine to phenylalanine, the CDR3 is 16 amino acids long. Only CDR3 DNA is held: 48 bases, read in frame from base 1. CDR1 and CDR2, looked up from the germline V gene, are KGHSH and LQKENI. The paper's findings and limits, for the study overall: Subsequent analysis determined that TCRs grouped into clusters in the first cohort also showed a tendency toward co-occurrence across the roughly 130 validation repertoires, and roughly 95% of cluster scores exceeded 0. The study gave a list of 150 to 200 TCR beta chains associated with cytomegalovirus. In both the original and validation cohorts, the classifier was reported to diagnose cytomegalovirus status with high specificity and sensitivity. Most TCR sequences were observed very rarely across donors, whereas some public TCRs were present in many individuals. In vitro tests confirmed that three of the cytomegalovirus-associated TCR beta chains recognize cytomegalovirus antigens. The authors suggested that the approach could potentially be generalized to other disease states and immunological phenotypes. All 110 or so repertoires were used to score co-occurrence in the validation cohort in a later analysis, because that analysis had no HLA typing for the cohort.

The donors belonged to the validation cohort of 90 to 150 subjects, which was separate from the roughly 670-subject first cohort. The library was built by means of the immunoSEQ multiplex PCR assay. As for how the authors treated the data: A statistical classification framework was built to diagnose cytomegalovirus status from the catalog of TCR beta chain sequences. Not all clones reach the TCRdb copy of this immuneACCESS table, which keeps in-frame sequences only. Checked studies attribute under half of the gap to unresolved V genes and leave the rest unexplained. V, J and clone size were drawn from that table, and D and trimming were deduced from the DNA. Counted in this sample were a few hundred thousand clones; around nine tenths of them appeared once. Around 0.92% of the sample lies in the top ten. Turning to this clone: This receptor's antigen is unknown. One base away there is no much larger clone; base qualities are not given.

The TCR was taken from a young woman in good health and CMV-seronegative. The V gene is TRBV18 and the J gene is TRBJ1-4; TRBD1 lines up with 9 middle nucleotides. The sequenced material came from PBMCs. This receptor carries the CDR3 CASSDGTGTGYEKLFF. The nucleotides read TGTGCCAGCTCAGACGGGACCGGGACAGGGTATGAAAAACTGTTTTTT.